A single sample is the source of the 14 T cell receptor beta chains below, sequenced in a study of response to subunit inactivated influenza vaccine. TCRdb independently ran MiXCR on the RT-PCR reads; one entry per CDR3 protein. The data show about 170,000 distinct CDR3 sequences, 12% seen once. This sample was also put to use in a study of T cells expressing NK-cell markers. Per that paper: Researchers built TCR beta cDNA using 5'RACE template switching with UMIs.

Sequencing was performed on CD8+ T cells sorted from PBMCs, taken approximately 12 days after vaccination. The receptors were gathered from a man aged 50 or older who received an inactivated influenza vaccine.

The gene calls are TRBV30 and TRBJ2-7; D is undetermined. Per germline, CDR1 GTSNPN and CDR2 SVGIG (reference sequence). The CDR3 extends over 12 amino acids. The ends were cut back, 0 bases at V and 6 bases at J, with 9 bases in the middle. CDR3 nucleotides: TGTGCCTGGAGTGTAAGTGTGGGCGAGCAGTACTTC. It translates to CAWSVSVGEQYF.

V gene TRBV15 combines with J gene TRBJ2-1; 8 bases map to TRBD2. CDR3 length: 16 residues. Trimming removed 3 bases from V and 2 bases from J; junction bases left unmatched: 6. Germline loops: CDR1 LNHNV, CDR2 YYDKDF (reference sequence). CDR3 protein: CATSRVSGGPYNEQFF. Written as DNA, the CDR3 is TGTGCCACCAGCAGGGTAAGCGGGGGTCCCTACAATGAGCAGTTCTTC.

This clonotype was recorded a few times. Written as DNA, the CDR3 is TGTGCCAGCAGCGCCGGGGACAGGGTGATCACAGATACGCAGTATTTT. Translating gives CASSAGDRVITDTQYF. J is TRBJ2-3 and V is TRBV9; 9 bases are shared with TRBD1. Germline V gene sequence: CDR1 SGDLS, CDR2 YYNGEE. Trimming at V came to 3 bases and at J to 2 bases, leaving 7 bases not matched to a gene. The length of the CDR3 is 16 residues.

The chain links TRBV27 to TRBJ2-1, with TRBD2 matching 9 bases. There are 16 residues in the CDR3. The J segment lost 3 bases and the V segment lost 5 bases, leaving 8 bases of the junction unmatched. Germline V lookup: CDR1 MNHEY, CDR2 SMNVEV (reference sequence). The DNA for the CDR3 is TGTGCCAGCAGTGCATATAGCGGGAGCTTCTACAATGAGCAGTTCTTC. Translated, it gives CASSAYSGSFYNEQFF.

The V call is TRBV28, the J call TRBJ2-1; 14 nucleotides align to TRBD2. Germline assignment: CDR1 MDHEN and CDR2 SYDVKM. The CDR3 covers 15 residues. The ends lost 6 bases at V and 9 bases at J; junction bases unmatched: 7. The CDR3 loop reads CASSFPGTSGGEQFF. In nucleotides, the CDR3 is TGTGCCAGCAGCTTCCCCGGGACTAGCGGGGGTGAGCAGTTCTTC.

This chain links TRBV7-9 with TRBJ1-3, with D possibly matching TRBD1 (5 bases). CDR1 and CDR2 from the germline V gene are SEHNR and FQNEAQ (reference sequence). CDR3 length equals 16 residues. Trimming cost V 3 bases and J 5 bases, with 17 bases left between them. The CDR3 coding sequence is TGTGCCAGCAGCTTTCGGGTGGAGCAGGGAAGAAACACCATATATTTT. Encoded protein: CASSFRVEQGRNTIYF.

This rearrangement joins TRBV28 to TRBJ1-1; TRBD1 might be the D (5 bases). This CDR3 has 17 residues. The germline V gene has CDR1 MDHEN and CDR2 SYDVKM. The V end was cut by 2 bases, the J end by 0 bases, with 16 bases between. The CDR3 region is CASSLVGRASMNTEAFF. In DNA form, the CDR3 reads TGTGCCAGCAGTTTAGTGGGCAGGGCGTCTATGAACACTGAAGCTTTCTTT.

This clonotype appeared a few times. V is TRBV12-3 or TRBV12-4 and J is TRBJ2-5; maybe TRBD1 (5 bases). CDR3 length equals 13 residues. Trimming pared 3 bases from V and 5 bases from J, leaving 10 bases between. DNA of the CDR3: TGTGCCAGCAGTTTTGGGGCATGGGAGACCCAGTACTTC. This codes for CASSFGAWETQYF.

A single count supports this clonotype. The gene calls are TRBV30 and TRBJ2-1; TRBD2 aligns across 13 bases. The CDR3 runs 13 residues. Looked up from germline, CDR1 is GTSNPN and CDR2 is SVGIG (reference sequence). The CDR3: CATQTSGRPEQFF. CDR3 nucleotide sequence: TGTGCGACCCAGACTAGCGGGAGGCCCGAGCAGTTCTTC.

In this sample, this clonotype turned up a few times. The rearrangement links TRBV11-2 to TRBJ2-3; 11 bases are shared with TRBD2. Germline-derived CDR1 and CDR2 are SGHAT and FQNNGV. V gave up 5 bases and J gave up 1 base; unmatched junction bases: 11. The CDR3 is made up of 18 amino acids. CDR3 protein: CASSQVAGGPSGTDTQYF. The CDR3 region has the DNA TGTGCCAGCAGCCAAGTAGCGGGGGGGCCATCTGGCACAGATACGCAGTATTTT. Full variable domain (outside the CDR3, taken from reference TRBV11-2 and TRBJ2-3): EAGVAQSPRYKIIEKRQSVAFWCNPISGHATLYWYQQILGQGPKLLIQFQNNGVVDDSQLPKDRFSAERLKGVDSTLKIQPAKLEDSAVYLCASSQVAGGPSGTDTQYFGPGTRLTVL.

This clonotype has only a few counts. J is TRBJ2-3 and V is TRBV20-1; 7 nucleotides match TRBD2. The CDR3 runs 15 residues. V was clipped by 7 bases and J by 1 base; unmatched bases: 11. Germline V gene sequence: CDR1 DFQATT, CDR2 SNEGSKA (reference sequence). The CDR3 coding sequence is TGCAGTGAAACACACGGGGGGTTGGGCACAGATACGCAGTATTTT. This encodes CSETHGGLGTDTQYF.

V is TRBV4-1 and J is TRBJ2-5; a weak D match, TRBD1 (5 bases). The V gene's germline CDR1 is MGHRA and CDR2 YSYEKL. The V end was cut by 1 base, the J end by 2 bases, with 8 bases between. This CDR3 region has 14 residues. CDR3 DNA sequence: TGCGCCAGCAGCCAAGGGACATGGCAAGAGACCCAGTACTTC. Translating gives CASSQGTWQETQYF.

The chain is built from TRBV7-9 and TRBJ2-3; 7 positions agree with TRBD2. This CDR3 is 13 amino acids long. With 8 bases clipped from V and 6 bases from J, the junction kept 8 bases outside the gene matches. Germline V gene sequence: CDR1 SEHNR, CDR2 FQNEAQ (reference sequence). The chain's CDR3 is CASERGLSDTQYF. CDR3 DNA: TGTGCCAGCGAGCGGGGTCTGTCGGATACGCAGTATTTT.

The chain combines TRBV2 with TRBJ2-1; 10 bases align to TRBD2. J gave up 8 bases and V 5 bases, and 15 bases lay outside the gene matches. The germline gives CDR1 SNHLY, CDR2 FYNNEI. CDR3 length: 17 amino acids. The CDR3 sequence: CASSPTLAGVTFYEQFF. The CDR3 DNA reads TGTGCCAGCAGTCCTACCCTAGCGGGAGTTACCTTTTATGAGCAGTTCTTC.